The subject of this entry is one T cell receptor (beta chain). Authors' methods: Counts of nucleated cells, estimated from reference gene primer amplification, were obtained. Only in-frame clones appear in the TCRdb table, and some are missing; sequencing was by immunoSEQ multiplex PCR. V and J calls and clone size come straight from that table; D and trimming were deduced from the DNA. This sample has around 77,000 clones; more than 85% occur once, and the top ten carry 4.8%. This specimen belongs to a study of blood T cell repertoires in COVID-19. At the level of the study: Whether acute or convalescent, the COVID-19 samples came from the United States, Italy and Spain. Sample material is recorded as cDNA or gDNA derived from T cells, B-cell-depleted T cells, or PBMCs.

What was sequenced was peripheral blood. The TCR comes from a woman aged 60-75 years with active COVID-19.

DNA of the CDR3: TGCGCCAGCAGCGGGGACAGGTCGGCTGAAGCTTTCTTT. It is translated as CASSGDRSAEAFF. The chain employs TRBV5-1 and TRBJ1-1; the match to TRBD1 covers 8 bases. The CDR3 loop spans 13 amino acids. V was pared by 4 bases and J by 6 bases, with 5 bases of the junction left unmatched. From germline, CDR1 is SGHRS and CDR2 YFSETQ.